This T cell receptor (beta chain) was documented in a study of cytomegalovirus exposure and HLA in healthy donors. Study-wide points: When analyzed later, the rates of TCR association showed variation by HLA locus, with DRB1 the most and HLA-C the fewest. Per a prior analysis, the majority of TCR beta V segments were productive roughly 87% or roughly 30% of the time.

The PCR was carried out with 60 Vbeta primers and 13 Jbeta primers. Sequencing used immunoSEQ multiplex PCR; TCRdb keeps in-frame clones, though not all of them. The table lists about 200,000 clones, around four fifths of them singletons. Germline V gene sequence: CDR1 SGHTA, CDR2 FQGTGA. Trimming removed 4 bases from V and 0 bases from J; junction bases left unmatched: 2. The CDR3 runs 14 residues. A remark on this clone: What it recognizes is unknown.

V is TRBV7-3 and J is TRBJ1-1, with 7 bases lining up with TRBD1. The source is a middle-aged woman in good health and CMV-seronegative. The sample consisted of PBMCs. CDR3 in amino acids: CASSSGQLNTEAFF. The CDR3 DNA sequence: TGTGCCAGCAGCTCGGGACAGCTGAACACTGAAGCTTTCTTT.